Sequencing of this TCR beta chain was carried out in a study of blood T cell repertoires in COVID-19. This clone was found once. TCRdb's table, derived via immunoSEQ multiplex PCR, lists solely in-frame clones and lacks some. Altogether about 100,000 clones are present, over 70% being singletons, with the ten largest covering roughly 4.4%. Germline V gene lookup returns CDR1 MNHEY and CDR2 SVGEGT. The CDR3 has 15 amino acids. The germline V and J ends were trimmed by 4 bases and 5 bases, with 18 bases remaining between them. This TCR came from a man aged 55 to 70 with acute or convalescent COVID-19. Sequencing was done on a sample of peripheral blood. V gene TRBV6-2 or TRBV6-3 combines with J gene TRBJ2-7; D is possibly TRBD2 (6 bases). The CDR3 DNA reads as TGTGCCAGCAGTTCACGGGAGCCCCTTGAAGACGAGCAGTACTTC. Encoded protein: CASSSREPLEDEQYF.